This record concerns one T cell receptor (beta chain) sequence. Trimming took off 5 bases at V and 4 bases at J, with 12 bases between the two ends. Germline CDR1 and CDR2: SNHLY and FYNNEI. The CDR3 contains 14 residues. How the authors handled the data: By means of reference gene primer amplification, nucleated cell counts were estimated. The repertoire was sequenced with immunoSEQ multiplex PCR; TCRdb's copy has only in-frame clones and lacks some. The V and J calls and clone size are taken from that table; D and trimming were inferred from the DNA. The sample consists of 130,000 or so clones, under 85% of them appearing once. This specimen comes from a study of blood T cell repertoires in COVID-19. Whole-study context: Samples came from the United States, Italy and Spain, spanning acute and convalescent COVID-19. T cells, B-cell-depleted T cells, or PBMCs supplied cDNA or gDNA.

This TCR was sampled from a human donor in a cohort sampled during active COVID-19. The specimen sequenced was peripheral blood. The chain joins TRBV2 to TRBJ1-5; D is perhaps TRBD1 (6 bases). CDR3 residues: CASSIQGSNQPQHF. The DNA of the CDR3 is TGTGCCAGCAGTATACAGGGTAGTAATCAGCCCCAGCATTTT.